A single sample gave rise to the 14 T cell receptor beta chains below, sequenced in a study of cytomegalovirus exposure and HLA in healthy donors. The PCR used 60 Vbeta and 13 Jbeta primers. The method was immunoSEQ multiplex PCR; TCRdb's version includes in-frame clones alone and lacks a portion of them. This sample has 110,000 to 150,000 clones, with roughly four fifths found just once. Sequenced: PBMCs. These receptors came from a woman between 40 and 55 years old in good health and CMV-seronegative.

The gene calls are TRBV11-3 and TRBJ2-7, with D possibly matching TRBD1 (6 bases). V dropped 5 bases and J dropped 7 bases, with 12 bases sitting between them. The CDR3 is made up of 12 amino acids. Germline assignment: CDR1 SGHNT and CDR2 YENEEA. This chain's CDR3 is CASSRGGLEQYF. In DNA, the CDR3 is TGTGCCAGCAGCAGAGGGGGTCTGGAGCAGTACTTC.

This clone came up once. The chain uses TRBV5-1 and TRBJ1-2; D gene ambiguous. The germline gives CDR1 SGHRS, CDR2 YFSETQ. V dropped 2 bases and J dropped 4 bases, with 12 bases sitting between them. CDR3 length: 14 amino acids. The CDR3 coding sequence is TGCGCCAGCAGCTTTCCGGGAGGCAGCTATGGCTACACCTTC. As protein: CASSFPGGSYGYTF.

This clone was detected once. The chain recombines TRBV10-1 with TRBJ2-3, with D perhaps matching TRBD2 (6 bases). Germline values: CDR1 WNHNN, CDR2 SYGVQD (reference sequence). The CDR3 has 16 residues. V lost 0 bases and J 3 bases, leaving 13 bases between the germline ends. The CDR3 spells CASSESFGGGTDTQYF. Written as DNA, the CDR3 is TGCGCCAGCAGTGAGTCGTTCGGGGGAGGAACAGATACGCAGTATTTT.

Remarks on this clone: The junction and the germline gene differ at one end; a read error may be behind it. The V gene is TRBV5-1, the J gene TRBJ2-3; 7 bases match TRBD2. Germline values: CDR1 SGHRS, CDR2 YFSETQ. The CDR3 covers 14 residues. The CDR3: CTSSLGEGTDTQYF. For the CDR3, the DNA is TGCACCAGCAGCCTTGGGGAGGGAACAGATACGCAGTATTTT.

This chain uses TRBV5-1 with TRBJ2-5; 8 bases are a match to TRBD1. Germline assignment: CDR1 SGHRS and CDR2 YFSETQ. The junction had 8 bases not matched to a gene; V was cut back by 0 bases and J by 4 bases. The CDR3 runs 16 residues. The CDR3 here is CASSLVGQGAGETQYF. CDR3 bases: TGCGCCAGCAGCTTGGTGGGCCAGGGGGCTGGAGAGACCCAGTACTTC.

The chain carries TRBV27 and TRBJ1-2; maybe TRBD1 (5 bases). V gave up 3 bases and J gave up 6 bases, with 17 bases separating them. Germline V gene sequence: CDR1 MNHEY, CDR2 SMNVEV (reference sequence). There are 15 residues in the CDR3. This CDR3 is CASSLGVPGRDGYTF. CDR3 in DNA: TGTGCCAGCAGTTTGGGGGTGCCGGGGAGGGATGGCTACACCTTC.

The chain recombines TRBV10-3 with TRBJ2-7; TRBD2 aligns across 11 bases. CDR3 size: 16 residues. The V segment lost 2 bases and the J segment 6 bases; nucleotides outside the gene matches: 9. From germline, CDR1 is ENHRY and CDR2 SYGVKD. The CDR3 reads CAISEVGSGRALEQYF. As DNA, the CDR3 is TGTGCCATCAGTGAGGTTGGTAGCGGGAGGGCCCTCGAGCAGTACTTC.

J is TRBJ1-2 and V is TRBV28; maybe TRBD1 (6 bases). Germline CDR1 and CDR2: MDHEN and SYDVKM. Trimming took 4 bases from V and 6 from J, leaving 15 bases between them. The CDR3 totals 14 residues. The CDR3 is CASSSAQGRHGYTF. For the CDR3, the DNA is TGTGCCAGCAGTTCAGCCCAGGGGAGACATGGCTACACCTTC.

The genes are TRBV27 and TRBJ1-2; possibly TRBD1 for D (6 bases). V lost 6 bases and J lost 2, with 13 bases in between. The germline V gene has CDR1 MNHEY and CDR2 SMNVEV (reference sequence). This CDR3 has 14 residues. This CDR3 reads CASSHQGPNYGYTF. Here the CDR3 DNA reads TGTGCCAGCAGCCACCAGGGGCCCAACTATGGCTACACCTTC.

This clone was counted a single time. The CDR3 coding sequence is TGTGCCAGCACGGACAGGGCCTACACCGGGGAGCTGTTTTTT. Translated: CASTDRAYTGELFF. The rearrangement uses TRBV19 and TRBJ2-2, with 8 bases aligning to TRBD1. The CDR3 consists of 14 residues. From germline, CDR1 is LNHDA and CDR2 SQIVND (reference sequence). V shed 9 bases and J 3 bases; nucleotides not matched to a gene: 6.

This clone showed up just once. The chain carries TRBV27 and TRBJ2-3; 8 bases are shared with TRBD2. J gave up 4 bases and V 6 bases, and 0 bases lay outside the gene matches. The CDR3 loop spans 12 amino acids. The germline CDR1 and CDR2 sequences are MNHEY and SMNVEV (reference sequence). For the CDR3, the DNA is TGTGCCAGCAGAGCGGGAGCAGATACGCAGTATTTT. It translates to CASRAGADTQYF.

The chain employs TRBV6-1 and TRBJ2-3, with D possibly being TRBD2 (6 bases). The V and J ends lost 5 bases and 2 bases respectively, with 14 bases between them. Germline V gives CDR1 MNHNS, CDR2 SASEGT. The CDR3 consists of 15 residues. The CDR3 nucleotides read TGTGCCAGCAGTCAAACAGGCGGGATCACAGATACGCAGTATTTT. Protein: CASSQTGGITDTQYF.

This clone was observed a few times. This rearrangement joins TRBV18 to TRBJ1-2; no clear D. The CDR3 is 13 amino acids. Germline assignment: CDR1 KGHSH and CDR2 LQKENI. V was pared by 3 bases and J by 2 bases, with 7 bases between. Written as DNA, the CDR3 is TGTGCCAGCTCACCCGGGGAAAACTATGGCTACACCTTC. Translated: CASSPGENYGYTF.

CDR3 sequence reads: CASSQDGGIYEQYF. The DNA of the CDR3 is TGTGCCAGCAGCCAAGATGGGGGGATCTACGAGCAGTACTTC. V and J are TRBV14 and TRBJ2-7; D may be TRBD2 (6 bases). The CDR3 runs to 14 residues. Trimming shortened V by 0 bases and J by 3 bases, and 9 bases separated the two germline ends. Looked up from germline, CDR1 is SGHDN and CDR2 is FVKESK.